The text below deals with one TCR beta chain. A junction boundary mismatches the germline segment, possibly from a read error. This sample is part of a study of regulatory and conventional T cells in RAG deficiency. Blood CD4+ CD25-low CD127-high conventional T cells supplied the genomic DNA template. The repertoire was sequenced with immunoSEQ multiplex PCR; TCRdb's copy has only in-frame clones and lacks some. The sample includes 10,000 to 15,000 clones, 85% to 95% of them seen just once. The germline CDR1 and CDR2 sequences are KGHSH and LQKENI. This CDR3 is built from 16 residues. These data were also reused for a study on regulatory T cells. That report notes: The PCR used 52 TRBV and 13 TRBJ primers.

The clonotype comes from a human donor in good health. The gene calls are TRBV18 and TRBJ2-3; TRBD2 is a possible D gene (5 bases). Sequences were obtained from CD4+ effector T cells sorted from blood. Here the CDR3 reads CASTPRIPSSTDTQYF. DNA of the CDR3: TGTGCCAGCACACCAAGGATCCCTAGCAGCACAGATACGCAGTATTTT.